This T cell receptor (beta chain) was captured by sequencing in a study of vaccination and CD4 T cells after COVID-19. Across the whole study: Convalescent patients gave post-COVID blood a median approximately 100 days post-diagnosis, range 35 to 161. Samples after vaccination came a median approximately 66 days past dose two, ranging 14 to 241. Study results and limitations: Convalescent patients' vaccine-specific clones were spike mono-reactive in 304 of 307 cases.

Of note for this clonotype: Its antigen is still unknown.

The treatment is: approximately nine-day PBMC culture with coronavirus spike peptide pools or control peptides (ViraFEST assay). The CDR3 runs 14 residues. Germline V CDR1 and CDR2: LNHDA, SQIVND (reference sequence). V was clipped by 5 bases and J by 6 bases; unmatched bases: 9. An Oncomine TCR Beta short-read assay was used to sequence the DNA from cultured CD4+ T cells. Each CDR3 protein is one row after TCRdb ran MiXCR on the PCR reads. The sample records 14,000 to 15,000 distinct CDR3 sequences, more than 65% being singletons. The sample was CD4+ T cells from blood, cultured in vitro, taken after SARS-CoV-2 vaccination. The sequence derives from a human donor who received a COVID-19 vaccine. This chain uses TRBV19 with TRBJ1-2, with 7 nucleotides matching TRBD1. The CDR3, as DNA: TGTGCCAGTAGTCCCCAGACAGGGATCGATGGCTACACCTTC. This sequence encodes CASSPQTGIDGYTF.